Below are 30 T cell receptor beta chains sequenced from a single sample in a study of blood T cell repertoires in COVID-19. TCRdb's table, derived via immunoSEQ multiplex PCR, lists solely in-frame clones and lacks some. The sample holds about 200,000 clones, about 85% seen once. Input material: peripheral blood. These receptors all come from a woman older than 75 with acute or convalescent COVID-19.

In this sample, this clone turned up once. The chain is built from TRBV2 and TRBJ2-2; a weak D match, TRBD2 (6 bases). The CDR3 covers 12 residues. Germline V lookup: CDR1 SNHLY, CDR2 FYNNEI. Trimming cost V 6 bases and J 4 bases, with 6 bases left between them. CDR3 sequence reads: CASRGGTGELFF. The CDR3 coding sequence is TGTGCCAGCAGGGGGGGCACCGGGGAGCTGTTTTTT.

The CDR3 nucleotides are TGTGCCAGCATAGTCCAGGCTGACGCTGAAGCTTTCTTT. Translating it yields CASIVQADAEAFF. The rearrangement uses TRBV28 and TRBJ1-1; D is undetermined. Per the germline V gene, CDR1 is MDHEN and CDR2 is SYDVKM. The CDR3 loop spans 13 amino acids. Between the trimmed V and J ends, which lost 7 bases and 6 bases, there was a span of 15 bases. Drawing the rest from reference TRBV28 and TRBJ1-1, the complete variable domain is DVKVTQSSRYLVKRTGEKVFLECVQDMDHENMFWYRQDPGLGLRLIYFSYDVKMKEKGDIPEGYSVSREKKERFSLILESASTNQTSMYLCASIVQADAEAFFGQGTRLTVV.

The chain employs TRBV10-1 and TRBJ1-5; D possibly corresponds to TRBD1 (6 bases). Trimming took 1 base from V and 5 from J, leaving 15 bases between them. The length of the CDR3 is 16 residues. Germline values: CDR1 WNHNN, CDR2 SYGVQD (reference sequence). The CDR3 DNA reads as TGCGCCAGCAGTGAGTTTTCTTACTACAGGGATCAGCCCCAGCATTTT. Its translation: CASSEFSYYRDQPQHF.

V usage is TRBV29-1 and J usage is TRBJ1-2; no definite D call. Germline-derived CDR1 and CDR2 are SQVTM and ANQGSEA. V lost 0 bases and J lost 4, with 9 bases in between. CDR3 length: 13 amino acids. The chain's CDR3 is CSVEEVRSYGYTF. DNA for the CDR3: TGCAGCGTTGAAGAAGTGAGGAGCTATGGCTACACCTTC.

The sample holds one count of this clone. This sequence joins TRBV27 and TRBJ1-1; D gene uncertain. V lost 6 bases, J lost 0 bases, and 11 bases lay in between. Germline V CDR1 and CDR2: MNHEY, SMNVEV (reference sequence). This CDR3 comprises 14 residues. CDR3 sequence reads: CASSPRGVNTEAFF. As DNA, the CDR3 is TGTGCCAGCAGCCCCCGGGGAGTGAACACTGAAGCTTTCTTT.

The sample holds one count of this clone. The rearrangement joins TRBV23-1 to TRBJ2-4; a possible D gene is TRBD2 (6 bases). TRBV23-1 is an open reading frame whose function is uncertain. The V end was cut by 6 bases, the J end by 6 bases, with 12 bases between. CDR3 length: 13 amino acids. Here the CDR3 DNA reads TGCGCCAGCAGCACGGGGGTAGGAAACATTCAGTACTTC. This translates into CASSTGVGNIQYF.

V is TRBV7-2 and J is TRBJ2-5; weak D call: TRBD1 (5 bases). The V end was cut by 1 base, the J end by 1 base, with 7 bases between. The CDR3 spans 14 residues. Per the germline V gene, CDR1 is SGHTA and CDR2 is FQGNSA. Written as DNA, the CDR3 is TGTGCCAGCAGCTTAGAGACAGCCCAAGAGACCCAGTACTTC. It yields the protein CASSLETAQETQYF.

Details on this clone: The sample contains more than one DNA sequence encoding this CDR3. The rearrangement uses TRBV5-1 and TRBJ2-2; no firm D call. With 0 bases removed from V and 2 bases from J, the gap between germline ends came to 8 bases. This CDR3 is built from 15 residues. Germline values: CDR1 SGHRS, CDR2 YFSETQ. CDR3 region: CASSLAGVNTGELFF. The DNA of the CDR3 is TGCGCCAGCAGCTTGGCTGGAGTAAACACCGGGGAGCTGTTTTTT.

Only one count was recorded for this clone. The chain links TRBV28 to TRBJ1-4; 10 bases map to TRBD1. Germline loops: CDR1 MDHEN, CDR2 SYDVKM. Losses at the gene ends were 5 bases for V and 7 bases for J; bases not matched to a gene: 10. The CDR3 runs 16 residues. This CDR3 reads CASSITTGGMGEKLFF. DNA for the CDR3: TGTGCCAGCAGTATTACGACAGGGGGCATGGGTGAAAAACTGTTTTTT.

CDR3 in DNA: TGTGCCACCAGCAGTCAGGGGGGAAAACTGTTTTTT. Translated, it gives CATSSQGGKLFF. The chain carries TRBV15 and TRBJ1-4; 7 bases map to TRBD1. CDR1 and CDR2 from the germline V gene are LNHNV and YYDKDF (reference sequence). CDR3 length equals 12 residues. After removal of 3 bases from V and 10 bases from J, the junction contained 2 bases not matched to a gene.

The chain recombines TRBV6-6 with TRBJ2-3, with D maybe TRBD2 (5 bases). This CDR3 is built from 14 residues. The ends were cut back, 2 bases at V and 10 bases at J, with 16 bases in the middle. Germline V lookup: CDR1 MNHNY, CDR2 SVGAGI (reference sequence). The CDR3 reads CASSYPPGYLAQYF. The CDR3 coding sequence is TGTGCCAGCAGTTACCCCCCGGGGTATCTCGCGCAGTATTTT.

The count of this clone is one. In DNA, the CDR3 is TGTGCCAGCAGTTATAGCGGGGGATCCTACAATGAGCAGTTCTTC. Translation gives CASSYSGGSYNEQFF. This sequence joins TRBV6-2 or TRBV6-3 and TRBJ2-1; 9 bases line up with TRBD2. The CDR3 spans 15 residues. Germline CDR1 MNHEY, CDR2 SVGEGT. V shed 3 bases, J shed 1 base, and the junction held 1 base outside the gene matches.

The V call is TRBV7-2, the J call TRBJ1-6; D is ambiguous. V lost 4 bases and J lost 0, with 16 bases in between. Germline V CDR1 and CDR2: SGHTA, FQGNSA. The CDR3 contains 18 residues. Here the CDR3 DNA reads TGTGCCAGCAGCTCCAAGCTTGGGGAGAGCTCCTATAATTCACCCCTCCACTTT. It translates to CASSSKLGESSYNSPLHF.

This clone was recorded once. The gene calls are TRBV12-5 and TRBJ1-5; D is possibly TRBD1 (6 bases). From germline, CDR1 is LGHNT and CDR2 FRNRAP. The CDR3 sequence is 17 residues long. The V and J ends lost 0 bases and 5 bases respectively, with 17 bases between them. The CDR3: CASGLVVWAGGHQPQHF. CDR3 sequence (DNA): TGTGCTAGTGGTTTGGTAGTCTGGGCCGGGGGGCATCAGCCCCAGCATTTT. The full variable domain, completed using reference TRBV12-5 and TRBJ1-5, is DARVTQTPRHKVTEMGQEVTMRCQPILGHNTVFWYRQTMMQGLELLAYFRNRAPLDDSGMPKDRFSAEMPDATLATLKIQPSEPRDSAVYFCASGLVVWAGGHQPQHFGDGTRLSIL.

In the case of this clone: One end of the junction varies from germline; a read error may be responsible. The rearrangement joins TRBV6-6 to TRBJ2-7; possibly TRBD1 for D (6 bases). In germline, CDR1 is MNHNY, CDR2 SVGAGI (reference sequence). There are 13 residues in the CDR3. The CDR3 spells CASSYSGWGHLDF. The CDR3 bases are TGTGCCAGCAGTTACTCAGGTTGGGGACACCTGGACTTC.

The rearrangement links TRBV19 to TRBJ2-7, with 13 bases aligning to TRBD2. The CDR3 loop spans 17 amino acids. Germline CDR1 LNHDA, CDR2 SQIVND (reference sequence). V gave up 6 bases and J gave up 2 bases; unmatched junction bases: 10. The CDR3 region is CASRTPLGTSGTYEQYF. For the CDR3, the DNA is TGTGCCAGTAGAACCCCCCTCGGGACTAGCGGGACCTACGAGCAGTACTTC.

The chain is built from TRBV18 and TRBJ2-7; TRBD1 matches 7 bases. The CDR3 loop spans 14 amino acids. The trim removed 3 bases at V and 5 bases at J, leaving 7 bases unmatched. Germline CDR1 and CDR2: KGHSH and LQKENI. For the CDR3, the DNA is TGTGCCAGCTCACCCCGGACAGGTTTTGACGAGCAGTACTTC. Its protein is CASSPRTGFDEQYF.

This clone was found once. This chain uses TRBV7-2 with TRBJ2-1, with 8 positions matching TRBD2. This CDR3 contains 14 residues. In germline, CDR1 is SGHTA, CDR2 FQGNSA. V was clipped by 5 bases and J by 7 bases; unmatched bases: 7. In DNA form, the CDR3 reads TGTGCCAGCAGCAAACCGACTAGCGCAAATGAGCAGTTCTTC. Its protein is CASSKPTSANEQFF.

The rearrangement links TRBV29-1 to TRBJ2-7; a weak D match, TRBD2 (5 bases). The CDR3 runs 12 residues. The germline CDR1 and CDR2 sequences are SQVTM and ANQGSEA. V shed 3 bases and J shed 3 bases, with 9 bases lying between them. The CDR3 protein is CSVESSGYEQYF. As DNA, the CDR3 is TGCAGCGTTGAGTCCAGCGGCTACGAGCAGTACTTC.

The rearrangement uses TRBV19 and TRBJ2-1; maybe TRBD2 (6 bases). The V and J ends lost 5 bases and 6 bases respectively, with 17 bases between them. Germline V CDR1 and CDR2: LNHDA, SQIVND (reference sequence). The CDR3 covers 15 residues. CDR3 sequence reads: CASSPTRKGSNEQFF. The CDR3 bases are TGTGCCAGTAGTCCGACTAGAAAGGGAAGCAATGAGCAGTTCTTC.

The V call is TRBV5-6, the J call TRBJ2-7; 14 nucleotides align to TRBD2. V lost 4 bases, J lost 3 bases, and 9 bases stayed unmatched. The CDR3 length is 17 residues. Germline loops: CDR1 SGHDT, CDR2 YYEEEE. The CDR3 bases are TGTGCCAGCAGCCGAAAACCCGGGACTAGCGGGAGCTACGAGCAGTACTTC. This encodes CASSRKPGTSGSYEQYF.

This clone was seen a handful of times. The chain carries TRBV7-2 and TRBJ2-1; 12 bases map to TRBD2. CDR3 length: 16 amino acids. Germline trimming cut 3 bases from V and 9 bases from J; bases unmatched to any gene: 9. CDR1 is SGHTA and CDR2 is FQGNSA in the germline V gene. The CDR3 coding sequence is TGTGCCAGCAGCTTCCGACTAGCGGGAGTGACAGGTGAGCAGTTCTTC. This codes for CASSFRLAGVTGEQFF.

The table lists this clone with a few counts. The chain uses TRBV27 and TRBJ1-5; D call uncertain. Trimming pared 4 bases from V and 1 base from J, leaving 11 bases between. This CDR3 has 15 residues. Per germline, CDR1 MNHEY and CDR2 SMNVEV (reference sequence). In DNA, the CDR3 is TGTGCCAGCAGTTCGGCGGGTTGGAGCAATCAGCCCCAGCATTTT. It yields the protein CASSSAGWSNQPQHF.

The chain carries TRBV19 and TRBJ1-1; 7 positions agree with TRBD1. This CDR3 comprises 17 residues. V gave up 5 bases and J gave up 0 bases; unmatched junction bases: 12. Per germline, CDR1 LNHDA and CDR2 SQIVND (reference sequence). CDR3 nucleotide sequence: TGTGCCAGTAGTGTCTCGACAGGGCAACCTGTGAACACTGAAGCTTTCTTT. Translated, it gives CASSVSTGQPVNTEAFF.

The rearrangement uses TRBV25-1 and TRBJ2-3; no clear D gene. CDR1 and CDR2 from the germline V gene are MGHDK and SYGVNS. The CDR3 consists of 14 residues. Trimming took off 10 bases at V and 2 bases at J, with 16 bases between the two ends. The CDR3 nucleotides read TGTGCCACCATTGATAGTACCTCCACAGATACGCAGTATTTT. Its translation is CATIDSTSTDTQYF.

The chain has TRBV6-2 or TRBV6-3 and TRBJ2-1; D may be TRBD2 (6 bases). The length of the CDR3 is 21 residues. Germline V CDR1 and CDR2: MNHEY, SVGEGT. V was pared by 2 bases and J by 4 bases, with 30 bases between. The CDR3 loop reads CASSYSPFSATSNPPYNEQFF. CDR3 in DNA: TGTGCCAGCAGTTACAGCCCCTTCTCCGCAACTAGCAATCCCCCTTACAATGAGCAGTTCTTC.

This clone was seen more than once but under ten times. The rearrangement links TRBV5-1 to TRBJ1-6; 9 bases map to TRBD1. The germline gives CDR1 SGHRS, CDR2 YFSETQ. This CDR3 region has 17 residues. V dropped 4 bases and J dropped 8; count of bases not matched to a gene: 13. CDR3: CASSLMRTGVSDSPLHF. The CDR3 DNA reads as TGCGCCAGCAGCCTCATGAGGACAGGGGTTTCGGATTCACCCCTCCACTTT.

This chain joins TRBV18 and TRBJ1-5; 8 nucleotides agree with TRBD1. Looked up from germline, CDR1 is KGHSH and CDR2 is LQKENI. J was trimmed by 5 bases and V by 4 bases; bases with no gene match: 4. The CDR3 consists of 14 residues. DNA for the CDR3: TGTGCCAGCTCACGAGACAGGGGCGATCAGCCCCAGCATTTT. The encoded protein is CASSRDRGDQPQHF.

About this clone: One junction end disagrees with the germline gene, perhaps due to a read error. The chain combines TRBV7-7 with TRBJ1-5; no firm D call. Germline V gene sequence: CDR1 SSHAT, CDR2 FNYEAQ (reference sequence). The CDR3 sequence is 13 residues long. CDR3 sequence reads: CASSRGIFEPQHF. CDR3 DNA: TGTGCTAGCAGCCGCGGGATTTTTGAGCCCCAGCATTTT.

This clone was detected only a few times. V gene TRBV9 combines with J gene TRBJ2-2, with TRBD2 as a possible D gene (6 bases). V was clipped by 4 bases and J by 2 bases, with 15 bases between them. In germline, CDR1 is SGDLS, CDR2 YYNGEE. CDR3 length: 16 amino acids. CDR3 nucleotide sequence: TGTGCCAGCAGCCCGCGGGGAAGGAGAAACACCGGGGAGCTGTTTTTT. It specifies CASSPRGRRNTGELFF.